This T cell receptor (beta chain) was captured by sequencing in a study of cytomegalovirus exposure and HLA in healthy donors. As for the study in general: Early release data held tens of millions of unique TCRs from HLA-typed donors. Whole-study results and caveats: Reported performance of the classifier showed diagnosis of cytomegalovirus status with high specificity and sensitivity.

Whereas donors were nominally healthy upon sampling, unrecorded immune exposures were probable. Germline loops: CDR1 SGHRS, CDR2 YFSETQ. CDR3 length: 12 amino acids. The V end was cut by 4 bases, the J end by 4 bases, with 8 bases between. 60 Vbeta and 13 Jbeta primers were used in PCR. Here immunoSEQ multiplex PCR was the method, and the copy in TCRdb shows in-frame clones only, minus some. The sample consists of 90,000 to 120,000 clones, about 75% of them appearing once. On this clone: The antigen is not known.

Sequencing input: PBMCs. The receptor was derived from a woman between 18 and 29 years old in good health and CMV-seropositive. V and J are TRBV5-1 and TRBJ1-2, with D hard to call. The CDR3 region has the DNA TGCGCCAGCAGCAGGAGTGGCTATGGCTACACCTTC. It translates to CASSRSGYGYTF.